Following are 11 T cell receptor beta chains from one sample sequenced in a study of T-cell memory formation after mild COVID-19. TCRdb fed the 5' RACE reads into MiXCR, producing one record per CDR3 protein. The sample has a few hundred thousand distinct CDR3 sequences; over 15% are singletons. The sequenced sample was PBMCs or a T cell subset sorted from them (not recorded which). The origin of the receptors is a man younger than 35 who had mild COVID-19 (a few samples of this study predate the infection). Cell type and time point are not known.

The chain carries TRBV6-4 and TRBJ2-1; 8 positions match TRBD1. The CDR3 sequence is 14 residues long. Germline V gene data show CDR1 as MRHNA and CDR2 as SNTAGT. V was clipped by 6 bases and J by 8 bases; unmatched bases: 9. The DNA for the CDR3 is TGTGCCAGCAGGAGGGCCAGGGGGCAGGATGAGCAGTTCTTC. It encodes CASRRARGQDEQFF.

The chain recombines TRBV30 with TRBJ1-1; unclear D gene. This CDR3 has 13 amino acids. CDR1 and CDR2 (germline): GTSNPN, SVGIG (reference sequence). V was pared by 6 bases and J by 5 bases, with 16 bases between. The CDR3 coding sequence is TGTGCCTGCTTGGACTCGGAGAGGACTGAAGCTTTCTTT. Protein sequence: CACLDSERTEAFF. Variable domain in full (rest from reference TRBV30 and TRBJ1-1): SQTIHQWPATLVQPVGSPLSLECTVEGTSNPNLYWYRQAAGRGLQLLFYSVGIGQISSEVPQNLSASRPQDRQFILSSKKLLLSDSGFYLCACLDSERTEAFFGQGTRLTVV.

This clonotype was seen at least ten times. CDR3 in amino acids: CASSSRDYNEQFF. For the CDR3, the DNA is TGTGCCAGCAGCTCGAGGGACTACAATGAGCAGTTCTTC. The chain employs TRBV7-2 and TRBJ2-1; D may be TRBD2 (5 bases). The CDR3 is made up of 13 amino acids. Trimming left V 4 bases short and J 3 bases short, with 7 bases between. Germline V gene lookup returns CDR1 SGHTA and CDR2 FQGNSA.

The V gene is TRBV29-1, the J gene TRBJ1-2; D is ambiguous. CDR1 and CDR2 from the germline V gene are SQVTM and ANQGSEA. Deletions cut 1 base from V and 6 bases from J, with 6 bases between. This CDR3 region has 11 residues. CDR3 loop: CSVEATDGYTF. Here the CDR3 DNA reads TGCAGCGTTGAAGCCACAGATGGCTACACCTTC.

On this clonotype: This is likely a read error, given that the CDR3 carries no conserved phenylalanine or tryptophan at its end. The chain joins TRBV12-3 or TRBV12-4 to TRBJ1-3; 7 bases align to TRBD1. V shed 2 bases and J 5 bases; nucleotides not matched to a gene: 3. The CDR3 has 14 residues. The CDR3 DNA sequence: TGTGCCAGCAGTTTACCACAGGGGAGAAACACCATATATTCT. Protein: CASSLPQGRNTIYS.

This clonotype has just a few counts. CDR3 nucleotide sequence: TGCAGCGTTGAGGACGAGCCGGGGACCCAGTACTTC. Its translation is CSVEDEPGTQYF. The chain is built from TRBV29-1 and TRBJ2-5, with unresolved D. The CDR3 has 12 amino acids. Germline loops: CDR1 SQVTM, CDR2 ANQGSEA. Trimming cost V 3 bases and J 7 bases, with 12 bases left between them.

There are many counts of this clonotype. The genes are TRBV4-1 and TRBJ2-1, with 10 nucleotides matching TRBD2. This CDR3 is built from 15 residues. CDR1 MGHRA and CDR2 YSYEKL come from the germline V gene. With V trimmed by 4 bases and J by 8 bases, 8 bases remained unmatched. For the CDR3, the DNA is TGCGCCAGCAGCCCCGAGCGGGGGGGCCTCTATGAGCAGTTCTTC. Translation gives CASSPERGGLYEQFF.

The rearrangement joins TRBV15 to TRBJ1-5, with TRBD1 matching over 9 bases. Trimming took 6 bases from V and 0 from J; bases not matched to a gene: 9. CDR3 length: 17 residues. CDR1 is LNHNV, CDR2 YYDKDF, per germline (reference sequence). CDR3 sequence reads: CATSTQGAFISNQPQHF. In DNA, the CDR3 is TGTGCCACCAGTACACAGGGGGCGTTTATTAGCAATCAGCCCCAGCATTTT.

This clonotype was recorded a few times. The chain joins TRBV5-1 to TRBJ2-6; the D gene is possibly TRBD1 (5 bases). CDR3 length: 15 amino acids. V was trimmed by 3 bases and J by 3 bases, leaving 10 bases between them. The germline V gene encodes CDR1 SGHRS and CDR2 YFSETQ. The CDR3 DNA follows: TGCGCCAGCAGCTCCTGGGGCGGTGGGGCCAACGTCCTGACTTTC. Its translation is CASSSWGGGANVLTF.

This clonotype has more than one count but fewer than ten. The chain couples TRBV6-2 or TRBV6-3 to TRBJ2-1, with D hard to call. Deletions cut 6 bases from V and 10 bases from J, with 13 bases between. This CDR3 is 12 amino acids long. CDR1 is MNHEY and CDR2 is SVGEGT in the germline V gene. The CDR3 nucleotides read TGTGCCAGCAGGGGGATCTTGGGGGAGCAGTTCTTC. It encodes CASRGILGEQFF.

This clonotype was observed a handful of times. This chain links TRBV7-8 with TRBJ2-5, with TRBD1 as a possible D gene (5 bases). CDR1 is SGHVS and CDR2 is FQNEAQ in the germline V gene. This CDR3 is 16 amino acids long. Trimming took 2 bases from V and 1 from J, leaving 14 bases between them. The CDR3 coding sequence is TGTGCCAGCAGCTTATGGGGCAGGGTTAGCCAAGAGACCCAGTACTTC. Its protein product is CASSLWGRVSQETQYF. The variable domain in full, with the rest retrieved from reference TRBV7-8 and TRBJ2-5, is GAGVSQSPRYKVAKRGQDVALRCDPISGHVSLFWYQQALGQGPEFLTYFQNEAQLDKSGLPSDRFFAERPEGSVSTLKIQRTQQEDSAVYLCASSLWGRVSQETQYFGPGTRLLVL.